The 32 T cell receptor beta chains below all came from one sample that was sequenced in a study of blood T cell repertoires in COVID-19 (dated by TCRdb to the early 2020s). Libraries came from the immunoSEQ multiplex PCR assay. Held by TCRdb, this immuneACCESS table contains in-frame sequences only and omits some clones. Under half of the omission traces to an unresolved V gene where checked; the cause of the rest is unknown. This sample gives about 200,000 clones in total; around 86% of them show up just once. The top ten constitute 8% to 9% of the sample. Sequenced sample: PBMCs or T cells enriched from blood (not recorded which). The receptors were gathered from a woman in her 50s with acute COVID-19.

The table lists this clone with a few counts. The chain carries TRBV5-1 and TRBJ1-2; 7 positions match TRBD1. In germline, CDR1 is SGHRS, CDR2 YFSETQ. The CDR3 has 13 residues. The J segment lost 8 bases and the V segment lost 4 bases, leaving 8 bases of the junction unmatched. The CDR3 region has the DNA TGCGCCAGCAGCCGGGACAGCCCGAGAGGCTACACCTTC. This sequence encodes CASSRDSPRGYTF.

The CDR3, as DNA: TGTGCCAGCAGCCCCCAGCCAGGGGGTCAGCCCCAGCATTTT. Translating gives CASSPQPGGQPQHF. The chain recombines TRBV9 with TRBJ1-5; 7 positions match TRBD1. V gave up 4 bases and J gave up 6 bases; unmatched junction bases: 7. CDR1 SGDLS and CDR2 YYNGEE come from the germline V gene. The CDR3 is 14 residues long.

CDR3 bases: TGTGCCAGCAGCCCAGGGTTCGGGACAGGGCCTGGAAACACCATATATTTT. Translating gives CASSPGFGTGPGNTIYF. The chain recombines TRBV7-2 with TRBJ1-3, with 9 nucleotides matching TRBD1. The CDR3 length is 17 residues. The V and J ends lost 5 bases and 2 bases, in that order; junction bases with no gene match: 10. From germline, CDR1 is SGHTA and CDR2 FQGNSA.

J is TRBJ2-7 and V is TRBV5-1, with D possibly being TRBD1 (5 bases). Germline V gene sequence: CDR1 SGHRS, CDR2 YFSETQ. The ends were cut back, 4 bases at V and 1 base at J, with 12 bases in the middle. The CDR3 length is 14 residues. The CDR3 reads CASSGWAGSYEQYF. The CDR3 nucleotides are TGCGCCAGCAGCGGGTGGGCAGGGTCCTACGAGCAGTACTTC.

This clone appeared once. V usage is TRBV2 and J usage is TRBJ2-7; 7 bases are shared with TRBD1. This CDR3 region has 12 residues. The trim removed 6 bases at V and 5 bases at J, leaving 4 bases unmatched. Germline CDR1 SNHLY, CDR2 FYNNEI. The chain's CDR3 is CASSGTGDEQYF. DNA of the CDR3: TGTGCCAGCAGCGGTACAGGGGACGAGCAGTACTTC.

The rearrangement joins TRBV18 to TRBJ1-2; the D gene is possibly TRBD1 (5 bases). Germline CDR1 is KGHSH and CDR2 is LQKENI. The V end lost 5 bases, the J end lost 4 bases, and 17 bases lay between the germline ends. The CDR3 length is 15 residues. In DNA form, the CDR3 reads TGTGCCAGCTCAATAGAACCGCAGGGACTCTATGGCTACACCTTC. Protein sequence: CASSIEPQGLYGYTF.

The chain employs TRBV27 and TRBJ1-4, with D possibly TRBD1 on 6 matching bases. The CDR3 has 15 residues. Trimming left V 0 bases short and J 7 bases short, with 12 bases between. CDR1 and CDR2 (germline): MNHEY, SMNVEV (reference sequence). The CDR3 spells CASSLSAGAGEKLFF. DNA of the CDR3: TGTGCCAGCAGTTTATCGGCAGGGGCTGGTGAAAAACTGTTTTTT.

V gene TRBV4-1 combines with J gene TRBJ1-2, with D perhaps matching TRBD1 (5 bases). The CDR3 spans 15 residues. The germline CDR1 and CDR2 sequences are MGHRA and YSYEKL. Trimming left V 0 bases short and J 4 bases short, with 12 bases between. The CDR3 DNA follows: TGCGCCAGCAGCCAAGATCAGGAGGGGCCCTATGGCTACACCTTC. Protein sequence: CASSQDQEGPYGYTF.

The CDR3: CATSEPSTSSYNEQFF. In DNA form, the CDR3 reads TGTGCCACCAGTGAACCTAGCACAAGCTCCTACAATGAGCAGTTCTTC. This sequence joins TRBV24-1 and TRBJ2-1; D possibly corresponds to TRBD2 (5 bases). Germline V CDR1 and CDR2: KGHDR, SFDVKD. This CDR3 is built from 16 residues. V shed 4 bases and J shed 0 bases, with 12 bases lying between them.

This sequence joins TRBV7-2 and TRBJ2-7; possible D gene TRBD1, 5 bases. Germline values: CDR1 SGHTA, CDR2 FQGNSA. V was cut by 1 base and J by 5 bases, with 12 bases left in between. CDR3 size: 14 residues. The CDR3 reads CASSLEGANHEQYF. The CDR3 nucleotides are TGTGCCAGCAGCTTAGAAGGGGCCAACCACGAGCAGTACTTC. The full variable domain, in which reference TRBV7-2 and TRBJ2-7 provide the parts outside the CDR3, is GAGVSQSPSNKVTEKGKDVELRCDPISGHTALYWYRQSLGQGLEFLIYFQGNSAPDKSGLPSDRFSAERTGGSVSTLTIQRTQQEDSAVYLCASSLEGANHEQYFGPGTRLTVT.

This clone was recorded a few times. This sequence joins TRBV7-2 and TRBJ2-5, with a tentative D call TRBD1 (6 bases). The CDR3 is 15 residues long. Germline V lookup: CDR1 SGHTA, CDR2 FQGNSA. Trimming removed 5 bases from V and 4 bases from J, with 17 bases in between. The CDR3 DNA sequence: TGTGCCAGCAGCAACTCCCCCCTGGGGGCAGAGACCCAGTACTTC. Translation gives CASSNSPLGAETQYF.

The V and J genes are TRBV29-1 and TRBJ2-7; 9 bases align to TRBD1. Losses at the gene ends were 1 base for V and 1 base for J; bases not matched to a gene: 2. Germline assignment: CDR1 SQVTM and CDR2 ANQGSEA. This CDR3 comprises 14 residues. The CDR3 DNA is TGCAGCGTTGAAGGGGGACAGGGTTCCTACGAGCAGTACTTC. Its translation: CSVEGGQGSYEQYF.

The genes are TRBV30 and TRBJ1-4, with a tentative D call TRBD1 (5 bases). V was cut by 4 bases and J by 4 bases, with 13 bases left in between. The germline gives CDR1 GTSNPN, CDR2 SVGIG (reference sequence). The CDR3 length is 14 residues. CDR3 sequence: CAWNLGRDNEKLFF. DNA for the CDR3: TGTGCCTGGAATTTGGGCAGGGATAATGAAAAACTGTTTTTT.

This chain connects TRBV5-1 to TRBJ1-2; D unresolved. This CDR3 comprises 15 residues. Trimming took off 0 bases at V and 7 bases at J, with 16 bases between the two ends. Germline V lookup: CDR1 SGHRS, CDR2 YFSETQ. The CDR3 reads CASSLDFGGPSGYTF. CDR3 bases: TGCGCCAGCAGCTTGGATTTTGGTGGCCCGTCTGGCTACACCTTC.

A single count supports this clone. The chain employs TRBV28 and TRBJ1-5; 7 bases map to TRBD1. This CDR3 comprises 16 residues. Looked up from germline, CDR1 is MDHEN and CDR2 is SYDVKM. Trimming took 2 bases from V and 4 from J; bases not matched to a gene: 8. CDR3 in DNA: TGTGCCAGCAGTTTAGGAGGGGGCCAGGGGAATCAGCCCCAGCATTTT. It specifies CASSLGGGQGNQPQHF.

The chain combines TRBV5-6 with TRBJ2-7; 13 nucleotides match TRBD2. With V trimmed by 2 bases and J by 4 bases, 3 bases remained unmatched. Per germline, CDR1 SGHDT and CDR2 YYEEEE. CDR3 length equals 15 residues. CDR3 amino acids: CASSFRTSGGYEQYF. The CDR3 DNA sequence: TGTGCCAGCAGCTTCAGGACTAGCGGGGGTTACGAGCAGTACTTC.

The chain is built from TRBV19 and TRBJ1-6; TRBD1 matches at 9 bases. This CDR3 comprises 15 residues. Trimming cost V 4 bases and J 9 bases; bases outside gene matches: 7. Per germline, CDR1 LNHDA and CDR2 SQIVND (reference sequence). Here the CDR3 reads CASSTLGQGGSPLHF. Here the CDR3 DNA reads TGTGCCAGTAGTACCCTGGGACAGGGCGGTTCACCCCTCCACTTT.

The rearrangement uses TRBV14 and TRBJ2-3; D call uncertain. The CDR3 is made up of 13 amino acids. Per the germline V gene, CDR1 is SGHDN and CDR2 is FVKESK. Trimming shortened V by 3 bases and J by 0 bases, and 4 bases separated the two germline ends. Here the CDR3 reads CASSQGSTDTQYF. The CDR3 DNA reads TGTGCCAGCAGCCAGGGCAGCACAGATACGCAGTATTTT.

V and J are TRBV7-6 and TRBJ1-3, with D unclear. Trimming took 3 bases from V and 5 from J, leaving 17 bases between them. The CDR3 runs to 16 residues. Germline V gene data show CDR1 as SGHVS and CDR2 as FNYEAQ. This CDR3 reads CASSFTTLTLRNTIYF. The CDR3 nucleotides are TGTGCCAGCAGCTTCACGACTCTCACCTTACGAAACACCATATATTTT.

Comments on this clone: This CDR3 is also generated by other DNA sequences in the sample. V usage is TRBV28 and J usage is TRBJ1-2; no clear D. CDR1 and CDR2 (germline): MDHEN, SYDVKM. The V end lost 3 bases, the J end lost 2 bases, and 4 bases lay between the germline ends. The CDR3 runs 12 residues. Written as DNA, the CDR3 is TGTGCCAGCAGTTTTTCGAACTATGGCTACACCTTC. It translates to CASSFSNYGYTF.

The CDR3: CASSPRYGLNTEAFF. CDR3 bases: TGTGCCAGCAGCCCCAGGTACGGTCTGAACACTGAAGCTTTCTTT. The genes are TRBV7-9 and TRBJ1-1; D gene uncertain. The length of the CDR3 is 15 residues. Trimming pared 5 bases from V and 0 bases from J, leaving 13 bases between. Germline V lookup: CDR1 SEHNR, CDR2 FQNEAQ (reference sequence).

The chain employs TRBV7-2 and TRBJ2-1; 7 bases are shared with TRBD1. Unmatched junction bases numbered 6, after V lost 2 bases and J lost 2 bases. This CDR3 is built from 16 residues. Germline V gene data show CDR1 as SGHTA and CDR2 as FQGNSA. The CDR3 sequence is CASSLLGDRTYNEQFF. In nucleotides, the CDR3 is TGTGCCAGCAGCTTATTGGGGGACAGAACCTACAATGAGCAGTTCTTC.

The rearrangement uses TRBV21-1 and TRBJ2-7; the table calls TRBD1, which could not be checked here. TRBV21-1 is labeled a pseudogene. The CDR3 is 21 residues long. CDR3: CASSNPRSRQGEGSVRYEQYF. In DNA form, the CDR3 reads TGTGCCAGCAGCAACCCTCGGTCCAGACAGGGTGAGGGTTCCGTCCGCTACGAGCAGTACTTC.

This clone has just one count. V gene TRBV10-3 combines with J gene TRBJ2-7; 8 positions agree with TRBD2. CDR1 and CDR2 (germline): ENHRY, SYGVKD. V lost 3 bases to trimming and J lost 2 bases; unmatched junction nucleotides: 18. This CDR3 region has 19 residues. The CDR3 is CAISDVLGASGPNTYEQYF. As DNA, the CDR3 is TGTGCCATCAGTGACGTCTTAGGGGCTAGCGGGCCGAACACCTACGAGCAGTACTTC.

The gene calls are TRBV13 and TRBJ2-7; 7 nucleotides agree with TRBD2. J gave up 2 bases and V 0 bases, and 4 bases lay outside the gene matches. The CDR3 runs to 15 residues. The germline V gene encodes CDR1 PRHDT and CDR2 FYEKMQ (reference sequence). DNA for the CDR3: TGTGCCAGCAGCTTAGGCTACGGGAGGACCTACGAGCAGTACTTC. Protein: CASSLGYGRTYEQYF.

The rearrangement links TRBV3-1 (or the pseudogene TRBV3-2) to TRBJ2-1; 9 nucleotides agree with TRBD2. The CDR3 length is 18 residues. Per germline, CDR1 LGHDT and CDR2 YNNKEL (reference sequence). V was pared by 4 bases and J by 1 base, with 11 bases of the junction left unmatched. CDR3: CASSPQTFLAGSYNEQFF. CDR3 coding DNA: TGTGCCAGCAGCCCGCAGACATTCCTAGCGGGGTCCTACAATGAGCAGTTCTTC.

The chain combines TRBV18 with TRBJ1-2, with TRBD1 matching over 8 bases. The CDR3 is made up of 15 amino acids. V shed 3 bases, J shed 5 bases, and the junction held 8 bases outside the gene matches. Per the germline V gene, CDR1 is KGHSH and CDR2 is LQKENI. The CDR3 loop is CASSPNPQGAYGYTF. In DNA, the CDR3 is TGTGCCAGCTCACCTAACCCCCAGGGGGCATATGGCTACACCTTC.

This clone was counted a single time. CDR3 nucleotides: TGTGCCAGCAGCGAGGGGGACAGGGCCATATATTTT. Protein product: CASSEGDRAIYF. The J gene is TRBJ1-3, the V gene TRBV11-3, with 9 bases that match TRBD1. The CDR3 is 12 residues long. Germline assignment: CDR1 SGHNT and CDR2 YENEEA. V lost 5 bases, J lost 11 bases, and 4 bases stayed unmatched.

The chain recombines TRBV5-4 with TRBJ1-6, with a weak D call TRBD1 (6 bases). The CDR3 is made up of 16 amino acids. Trimming left V 4 bases short and J 4 bases short, with 15 bases between. The germline CDR1 and CDR2 sequences are SGHNT and YYREEE (reference sequence). In DNA, the CDR3 is TGTGCCAGCAGCCCTAAACAGGGTAATTATAATTCACCCCTCCACTTT. Translated: CASSPKQGNYNSPLHF.

The chain uses TRBV3-1 (or the pseudogene TRBV3-2) and TRBJ2-5, with 7 positions matching TRBD1. The CDR3 is 15 amino acids. Germline V gene lookup returns CDR1 LGHDT and CDR2 YNNKEL (reference sequence). The ends lost 2 bases at V and 2 bases at J; junction bases unmatched: 5. CDR3 residues: CASSQNRGKQETQYF. CDR3 sequence (DNA): TGTGCCAGCAGCCAAAACAGGGGCAAACAAGAGACCCAGTACTTC.

The sample holds one count of this clone. V usage is TRBV7-2 and J usage is TRBJ1-3; D might be TRBD1 (6 bases). The germline CDR1 and CDR2 sequences are SGHTA and FQGNSA. CDR3 length: 15 residues. Deletions cut 4 bases from V and 0 bases from J, with 10 bases between. CDR3 nucleotide sequence: TGTGCCAGCAGCTCCCGACAGGTCTCTGGAAACACCATATATTTT. Translating it yields CASSSRQVSGNTIYF.

The V gene is TRBV28, the J gene TRBJ1-5; D is perhaps TRBD1 (5 bases). V shed 6 bases and J shed 4 bases, with 13 bases lying between them. The CDR3 is 14 residues long. Per the germline V gene, CDR1 is MDHEN and CDR2 is SYDVKM. CDR3 nucleotides: TGTGCCAGCAGCCGCGGGGGGGGGAATCAGCCCCAGCATTTT. Translated: CASSRGGGNQPQHF.